This TCR beta chain was found in a study of beta chain features in type 1 diabetes. General study points: Moderate yet significant TCRB CDR3 shortening was seen in Type 1 diabetes patients in all four CD4+ subsets.

TCRB transcripts that were expressed got sequenced, as all of the isolated RNA had been reverse transcribed. Clones were read by immunoSEQ multiplex PCR, and TCRdb kept only the in-frame ones, dropping some. The sample lists about 360,000 clones; roughly 12% were seen once. In germline, CDR1 is SNHLY, CDR2 FYNNEI. V was shortened by 5 bases and J by 7 bases, with 9 bases between the two germline ends. The CDR3 consists of 12 residues. With respect to this clone: Its antigen is unknown.

The sequenced sample consisted of naive CD4+ T cells from blood. The chain couples TRBV2 to TRBJ1-5; a weak D match, TRBD1 (6 bases). The TCR sequence derives from a man between 18 and 29 years old in good health. CDR3 in DNA: TGTGCCAGCAGTACAGGGCGCCAGCCCCAGCATTTT. Translating it yields CASSTGRQPQHF.